Shown below are 27 T cell receptor beta chains from a single sample sequenced in a study of T cell repertoires in cytomegalovirus infection. Via MiXCR, TCRdb re-called the reads, giving one row per CDR3 protein. This sample has almost 300,000 distinct CDR3 sequences; approximately 8.9% occur once, and the top ten carry around 2.4%. Sample: PBMCs. The receptors were sampled from a human donor in good health (CMV status not recorded). Some clones in this sample may be carry-over from other donors' samples.

At least ten counts were recorded for this clonotype. The chain is built from TRBV6-2 or TRBV6-3 and TRBJ2-7, with TRBD1 matching 8 bases. CDR1 and CDR2 (germline): MNHEY, SVGEGT. CDR3 length equals 16 residues. The trim removed 2 bases at V and 2 bases at J, leaving 8 bases unmatched. The CDR3 sequence: CASSYPGGAGPYEQYV. The DNA for the CDR3 is TGTGCCAGCAGTTACCCAGGGGGCGCGGGTCCCTACGAGCAGTACGTC.

This clonotype was detected a few times. A much larger clone is a single base away; this may be a read error. The chain employs TRBV12-3 or TRBV12-4 and TRBJ1-1; 7 bases line up with TRBD1. The J segment lost 5 bases and the V segment lost 7 bases, leaving 13 bases of the junction unmatched. The CDR3 totals 15 residues. The CDR3 nucleotides read TGTGCCAGCATTCGGTGGGGCAGGGGGAGGACTGAAGCTTTCTTT. This sequence encodes CASIRWGRGRTEAFF.

V gene TRBV4-1 combines with J gene TRBJ1-3; D is perhaps TRBD1 (5 bases). The V gene's germline CDR1 is MGHRA and CDR2 YSYEKL. V was pared by 0 bases and J by 2 bases, with 14 bases between. The CDR3 totals 17 residues. The CDR3 bases are TGCGCCAGCAGCCAAGATCTTACGGAGGGGACTGGAAACACCATATATTTT. Translation: CASSQDLTEGTGNTIYF.

This clonotype was seen many times. The J gene is TRBJ2-1, the V gene TRBV2; 7 positions match TRBD1. Germline V gives CDR1 SNHLY, CDR2 FYNNEI. The junction had 17 bases not matched to a gene; V was cut back by 6 bases and J by 0 bases. The CDR3 length is 19 residues. CDR3 in amino acids: CASSHNIKQGTSSYNEQFF. CDR3 nucleotides: TGTGCCAGCAGCCACAACATCAAACAGGGGACGAGCTCCTACAATGAGCAGTTCTTC.

This clonotype was seen many times. The chain combines TRBV20-1 with TRBJ2-3; 9 bases agree with TRBD2. With 7 bases clipped from V and 2 bases from J, the junction kept 7 bases outside the gene matches. Germline-derived CDR1 and CDR2 are DFQATT and SNEGSKA (reference sequence). The CDR3 is made up of 14 amino acids. The CDR3 loop is CSGNSGGYTDTQYF. As DNA, the CDR3 is TGCAGTGGCAATAGCGGGGGATACACAGATACGCAGTATTTT.

Many counts were recorded for this clonotype. This sequence joins TRBV6-6 and TRBJ2-3, with a tentative D call TRBD2 (7 bases). This CDR3 is built from 20 residues. The V end lost 0 bases, the J end lost 4 bases, and 26 bases lay between the germline ends. Germline CDR1 MNHNY, CDR2 SVGAGI (reference sequence). CDR3 loop: CASSYSSGRMGGEEPDTQYF. CDR3 in DNA: TGTGCCAGCAGTTACTCTAGCGGGCGTATGGGGGGCGAGGAGCCAGATACGCAGTATTTT.

The chain carries TRBV13 and TRBJ1-1; D is ambiguous. Trimming took off 6 bases at V and 4 bases at J, with 12 bases between the two ends. This CDR3 region has 13 residues. CDR1 is PRHDT and CDR2 is FYEKMQ in the germline V gene (reference sequence). The CDR3 DNA reads TGTGCCAGCAGAATAGGTCAGAGCACTGAAGCTTTCTTT. Its translation: CASRIGQSTEAFF. Combining the CDR3 with reference TRBV13 and TRBJ1-1 gives the whole variable domain AAGVIQSPRHLIKEKRETATLKCYPIPRHDTVYWYQQGPGQDPQFLISFYEKMQSDKGSIPDRFSAQQFSDYHSELNMSSLELGDSALYFCASRIGQSTEAFFGQGTRLTVV.

This clonotype has at least ten counts. The J gene is TRBJ2-7, the V gene TRBV6-4; TRBD2 matches at 8 bases. Per germline, CDR1 MRHNA and CDR2 SNTAGT. CDR3 size: 15 residues. V dropped 3 bases and J dropped 3; count of bases not matched to a gene: 7. In DNA, the CDR3 is TGTGCCAGCAGTGAGGGGGCGCGGGGGGACTACGAGCAGTACGTC. This encodes CASSEGARGDYEQYV.

This clonotype was seen a few times. The chain couples TRBV25-1 to TRBJ2-2; the D gene is possibly TRBD1 (6 bases). With 2 bases removed from V and 5 bases from J, the gap between germline ends came to 12 bases. The V gene's germline CDR1 is MGHDK and CDR2 SYGVNS. The CDR3 runs to 15 residues. This chain's CDR3 is CASSESTGRTGELFF. Written as DNA, the CDR3 is TGTGCCAGCAGTGAAAGTACAGGGCGGACCGGGGAGCTGTTTTTT.

A few counts support this clonotype. The V and J genes are TRBV20-1 and TRBJ2-1, with D unresolved. The CDR3 runs to 12 residues. Trimming stripped 3 bases from V and 1 base from J, with 4 bases between. The germline V gene encodes CDR1 DFQATT and CDR2 SNEGSKA (reference sequence). As DNA, the CDR3 is TGCAGTGCTAGGGAGTCCTACAATGAGCAGTTCTTC. Its protein product is CSARESYNEQFF.

Turning to this clonotype: Compared with germline, one end of the junction differs, possibly owing to a read error. The CDR3 region has the DNA TGCAGCGCGTCACCACTACAGAATTTGCAACGGTGGATCTACAATGAGCAGCTCTTC. Protein product: CSASPLQNLQRWIYNEQLF. The J gene is TRBJ2-1, the V gene TRBV29-1; D gene unclear. The length of the CDR3 is 19 residues. Germline values: CDR1 SQVTM, CDR2 ANQGSEA.

In its sample, this clonotype was seen many times. The V and J genes are TRBV7-2 and TRBJ2-6; D unclear. Trimming removed 1 base from V and 2 bases from J, with 15 bases in between. In germline, CDR1 is SGHTA, CDR2 FQGNSA. The CDR3 covers 18 residues. CDR3 DNA sequence: TGTGCCAGCAGCTTAGAACAGCTCCTTTTTGCTGGGGCCAACGTCCTGACTTTC. Protein product: CASSLEQLLFAGANVLTF.

The chain joins TRBV2 to TRBJ2-7; D gene uncertain. V shed 5 bases and J shed 0 bases, with 2 bases lying between them. CDR1 is SNHLY and CDR2 is FYNNEI in the germline V gene. The CDR3 totals 11 residues. As DNA, the CDR3 is TGTGCCAGCAGTTTCTCCTACGAGCAGTACGTC. Amino acid sequence: CASSFSYEQYV.

This chain's CDR3 is CASSLPSGDYGGYTF. CDR3 DNA sequence: TGCGCCAGCAGCTTGCCCTCAGGGGATTACGGTGGCTACACCTTC. The gene calls are TRBV5-1 and TRBJ1-2, with D possibly being TRBD1 (6 bases). The CDR3 covers 15 residues. Germline lookup yields CDR1 SGHRS and CDR2 YFSETQ. V lost 1 base and J lost 7, with 17 bases in between.

Worth noting for this clonotype: A read error is possible here, since a much larger clone lies one base away. V and J are TRBV29-1 and TRBJ2-4; maybe TRBD2 (5 bases). This CDR3 comprises 11 residues. In germline, CDR1 is SQVTM, CDR2 ANQGSEA. The V and J ends lost 5 bases and 9 bases respectively, with 11 bases between them. This chain's CDR3 is CSVLHGIIQYF. The CDR3, as DNA: TGCAGCGTTTTGCACGGGATCATTCAGTACTTC.

This clonotype was detected ten times or more. The junction departs from the called germline gene at one end, perhaps through a read error. The rearrangement uses TRBV7-9 and TRBJ2-1; D may be TRBD1 (5 bases). CDR3 length: 11 amino acids. Germline CDR1 and CDR2: SEHNR and FQNEAQ (reference sequence). The CDR3 sequence is CASSSLAGQSF. CDR3 DNA sequence: TGTGCCAGCAGCTCCCTTGCAGGGCAGAGCTTC.

This clonotype has a count of ten or more. The chain carries TRBV29-1 and TRBJ2-3; 12 nucleotides line up with TRBD1. Germline V CDR1 and CDR2: SQVTM, ANQGSEA. The CDR3 is 14 amino acids. The junction had 4 bases not matched to a gene; V was cut back by 5 bases and J by 4 bases. This CDR3 is CSVPGTGGADTQYF. The CDR3 DNA follows: TGCAGCGTTCCCGGGACAGGGGGCGCAGATACGCAGTATTTT.

This clonotype appeared many times. The chain couples TRBV7-2 to TRBJ1-3; the match to TRBD1 covers 7 bases. The CDR3 has 16 residues. The trim removed 4 bases at V and 0 bases at J, leaving 6 bases unmatched. Germline loops: CDR1 SGHTA, CDR2 FQGNSA. CDR3 in amino acids: CASSSLQGHSGNTIYF. In nucleotides, the CDR3 is TGTGCCAGCAGCTCCCTACAGGGGCACTCTGGAAACACCATATATTTT.

This clonotype was counted ten times or more. The chain combines TRBV6-1 with TRBJ2-2; 11 bases align to TRBD2. This CDR3 has 18 amino acids. Trimming took 4 bases from V and 4 from J; bases not matched to a gene: 11. Germline loops: CDR1 MNHNS, CDR2 SASEGT. This CDR3 is CASSGRLAGKSFTGELFF. DNA of the CDR3: TGTGCCAGCAGTGGAAGACTAGCGGGGAAATCATTCACCGGGGAGCTGTTTTTT.

This clonotype occurred many times. The chain is built from TRBV12-3 or TRBV12-4 and TRBJ1-1; tentative D call: TRBD1 (5 bases). CDR3 length: 13 amino acids. Deletions cut 6 bases from V and 5 bases from J, with 13 bases between. CDR3 in amino acids: CASRGEIPTEAFF. DNA of the CDR3: TGTGCCAGCAGGGGGGAAATACCGACTGAAGCTTTCTTT.

Worth noting for this clonotype: One base away lies a much larger clone, so this may be a sequencing read error. This chain connects TRBV20-1 to TRBJ2-3; 12 nucleotides match TRBD2. Trimming at V came to 6 bases and at J to 4 bases, leaving 17 bases not matched to a gene. The CDR3 extends over 18 amino acids. CDR1 is DFQATT and CDR2 is SNEGSKA in the germline V gene (reference sequence). The CDR3 is CSARKGLAGGLSPDTQYF. The CDR3 DNA follows: TGCAGTGCCAGAAAAGGGCTAGCGGGGGGGCTTTCGCCAGATACGCAGTATTTT.

The sample holds many counts of this clonotype. This chain links TRBV25-1 with TRBJ2-1, with TRBD2 matching over 11 bases. The CDR3 is 18 residues long. After removal of 5 bases from V and 0 bases from J, the junction contained 9 bases not matched to a gene. CDR1 and CDR2 (germline): MGHDK, SYGVNS. This chain's CDR3 is CASSTGTSGLSSYNEQFF. DNA for the CDR3: TGTGCCAGCAGTACCGGGACTAGCGGCTTGAGCTCCTACAATGAGCAGTTCTTC.

This clonotype was observed a handful of times. The gene calls are TRBV20-1 and TRBJ2-2; TRBD2 matches at 10 bases. V was clipped by 4 bases and J by 7 bases; unmatched bases: 3. Germline V gives CDR1 DFQATT, CDR2 SNEGSKA (reference sequence). The CDR3 covers 13 residues. The DNA of the CDR3 is TGCAGTGCTACTGGGACTAGCGTCGGGGAGCTGTTTTTT. Translated: CSATGTSVGELFF.

This clonotype was seen more than once but under ten times. The chain uses TRBV20-1 and TRBJ2-7; no clear D. Per the germline V gene, CDR1 is DFQATT and CDR2 is SNEGSKA (reference sequence). Deletions cut 2 bases from V and 6 bases from J, with 14 bases between. The CDR3 runs 13 residues. CDR3 coding DNA: TGCAGTGCTAGATCCACAGTTGTTGGCGAGCAGTACTTC. Translated, it gives CSARSTVVGEQYF.

Points on this clonotype: A much larger clone sits a single nucleotide away, making a read error possible. The rearrangement links TRBV20-1 to TRBJ1-5; unclear D gene. The CDR3 contains 14 residues. V lost 2 bases to trimming and J lost 0 bases, with 8 bases between them. Per the germline V gene, CDR1 is DFQATT and CDR2 is SNEGSKA (reference sequence). CDR3 sequence: CSARRGCSNQPQHF. The CDR3 nucleotides are TGCAGTGCTAGAAGAGGGTGTAGCAATCAGCCCCAGCATTTT.

A few counts support this clonotype. The J gene is TRBJ2-7, the V gene TRBV5-1; 7 bases align to TRBD1. The CDR3 covers 15 residues. After removal of 2 bases from V and 0 bases from J, the junction contained 5 bases not matched to a gene. Germline CDR1 reads SGHRS; CDR2 reads YFSETQ. The CDR3 nucleotides are TGCGCCAGCAGCTTCGAGGCAGGGGGCTCCTACGAGCAGTACTTC. Its protein is CASSFEAGGSYEQYF. The full variable domain, rest sourced from reference TRBV5-1 and TRBJ2-7, is KAGVTQTPRYLIKTRGQQVTLSCSPISGHRSVSWYQQTPGQGLQFLFEYFSETQRNKGNFPGRFSGRQFSNSRSEMNVSTLELGDSALYLCASSFEAGGSYEQYFGPGTRLTVT.

V is TRBV5-4 and J is TRBJ2-7; 8 nucleotides match TRBD1. This CDR3 comprises 15 residues. CDR1 is SGHNT and CDR2 is YYREEE in the germline V gene (reference sequence). With 4 bases clipped from V and 4 bases from J, the junction kept 10 bases outside the gene matches. CDR3 in amino acids: CASSTGGQGTYEQYV. The CDR3 DNA follows: TGTGCCAGCAGCACCGGAGGACAGGGAACGTACGAGCAGTACGTC.